This TCR beta chain was sequenced during a study of blood T cell repertoires in COVID-19. Study-level background: Sites across the United States, Italy and Spain contributed samples from acute and convalescent COVID-19.

V lost 5 bases to trimming and J lost 5 bases; unmatched junction nucleotides: 2. Looked up from germline, CDR1 is SGHAT and CDR2 is FQDESV (reference sequence). This CDR3 is 14 amino acids long. Participant age was about 18 to 89 years, and participants resided in roughly 24 US areas. Cohort placement rested on clinical history that participants reported themselves. Data came from immunoSEQ multiplex PCR; TCRdb stores just in-frame clones and leaves some out. The table shows roughly 250,000 clones, with approximately 90% occurring only once. The TCR sequence derives from a woman aged 25 to 45 with acute COVID-19. The rearrangement uses TRBV11-1 and TRBJ1-6; 8 nucleotides agree with TRBD1. Sequenced material: PBMCs or T cells enriched from blood (not recorded which). CDR3 DNA: TGTGCCAGCAGCCGGACAGGGAATAATTCACCCCTCCACTTT. This sequence encodes CASSRTGNNSPLHF.